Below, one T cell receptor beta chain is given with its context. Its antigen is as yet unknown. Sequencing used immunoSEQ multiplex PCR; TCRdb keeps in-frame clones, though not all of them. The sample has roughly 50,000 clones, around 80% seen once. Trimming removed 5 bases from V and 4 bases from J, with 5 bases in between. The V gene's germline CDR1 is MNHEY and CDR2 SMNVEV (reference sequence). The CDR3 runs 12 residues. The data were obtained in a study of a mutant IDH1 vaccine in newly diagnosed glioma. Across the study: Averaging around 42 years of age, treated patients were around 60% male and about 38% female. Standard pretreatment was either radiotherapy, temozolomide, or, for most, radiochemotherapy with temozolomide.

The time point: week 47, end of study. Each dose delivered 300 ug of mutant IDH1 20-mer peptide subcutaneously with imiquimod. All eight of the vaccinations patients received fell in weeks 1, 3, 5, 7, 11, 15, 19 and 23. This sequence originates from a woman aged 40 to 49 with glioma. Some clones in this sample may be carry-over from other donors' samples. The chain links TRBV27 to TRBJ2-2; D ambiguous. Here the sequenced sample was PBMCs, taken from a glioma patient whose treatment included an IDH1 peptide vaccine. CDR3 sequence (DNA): TGTGCCAGCAGTCCACTCACCGGGGAGCTGTTTTTT. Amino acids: CASSPLTGELFF.